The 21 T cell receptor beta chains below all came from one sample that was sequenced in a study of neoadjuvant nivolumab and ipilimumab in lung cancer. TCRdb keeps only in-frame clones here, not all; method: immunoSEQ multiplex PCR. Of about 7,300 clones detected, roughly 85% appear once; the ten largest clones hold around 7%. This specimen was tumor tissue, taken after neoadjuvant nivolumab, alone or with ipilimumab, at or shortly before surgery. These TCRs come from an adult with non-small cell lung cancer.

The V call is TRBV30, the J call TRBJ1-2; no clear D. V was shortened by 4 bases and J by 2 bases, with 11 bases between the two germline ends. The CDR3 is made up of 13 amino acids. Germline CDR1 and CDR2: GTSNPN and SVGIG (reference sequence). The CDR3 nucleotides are TGTGCCTGGAACCTTCCGGTCAACTATGGCTACACCTTC. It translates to CAWNLPVNYGYTF.

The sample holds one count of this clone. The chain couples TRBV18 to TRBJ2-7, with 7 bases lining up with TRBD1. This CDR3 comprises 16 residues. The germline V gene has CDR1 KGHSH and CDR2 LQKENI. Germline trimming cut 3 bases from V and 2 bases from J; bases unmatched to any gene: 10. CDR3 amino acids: CASSPWGGQGAYEQYF. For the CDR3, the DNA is TGTGCCAGCTCACCTTGGGGTGGGCAGGGGGCCTACGAGCAGTACTTC.

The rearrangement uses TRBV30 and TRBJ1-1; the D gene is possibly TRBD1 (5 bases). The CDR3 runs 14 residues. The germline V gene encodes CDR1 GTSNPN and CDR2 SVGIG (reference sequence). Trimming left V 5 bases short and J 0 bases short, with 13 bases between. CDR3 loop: CAWVRRGMNTEAFF. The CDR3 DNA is TGTGCCTGGGTTCGAAGGGGCATGAACACTGAAGCTTTCTTT.

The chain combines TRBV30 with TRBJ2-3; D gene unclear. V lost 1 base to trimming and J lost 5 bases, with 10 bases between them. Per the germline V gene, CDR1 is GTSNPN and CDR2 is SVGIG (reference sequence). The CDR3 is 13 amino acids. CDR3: CAWSASRRDTQYF. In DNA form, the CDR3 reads TGTGCCTGGAGTGCGTCCCGCAGAGATACGCAGTATTTT.

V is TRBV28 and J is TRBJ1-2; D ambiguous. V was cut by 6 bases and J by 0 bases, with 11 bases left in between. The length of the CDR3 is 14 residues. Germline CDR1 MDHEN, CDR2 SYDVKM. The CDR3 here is CASSRAGANYGYTF. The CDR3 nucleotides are TGTGCCAGCAGCCGGGCAGGAGCTAACTATGGCTACACCTTC.

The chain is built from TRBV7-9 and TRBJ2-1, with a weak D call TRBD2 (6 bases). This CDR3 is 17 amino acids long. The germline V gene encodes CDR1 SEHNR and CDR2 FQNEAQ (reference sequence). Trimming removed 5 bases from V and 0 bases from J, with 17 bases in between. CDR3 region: CASSPDGSLSSYNEQFF. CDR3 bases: TGTGCCAGCAGCCCGGACGGGAGCCTAAGCTCCTACAATGAGCAGTTCTTC.

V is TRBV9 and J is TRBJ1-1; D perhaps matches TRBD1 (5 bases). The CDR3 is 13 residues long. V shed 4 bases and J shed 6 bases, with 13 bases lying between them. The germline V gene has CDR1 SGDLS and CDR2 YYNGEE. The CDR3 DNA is TGTGCCAGCAGCTTCAGACAGTACTCTGAAGCTTTCTTT. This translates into CASSFRQYSEAFF.

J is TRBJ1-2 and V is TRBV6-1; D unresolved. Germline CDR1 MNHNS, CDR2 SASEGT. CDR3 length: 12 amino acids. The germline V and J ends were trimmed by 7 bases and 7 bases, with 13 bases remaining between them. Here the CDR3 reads CASTIGPSGYTF. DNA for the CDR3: TGTGCCAGCACTATCGGACCTTCTGGCTACACCTTC.

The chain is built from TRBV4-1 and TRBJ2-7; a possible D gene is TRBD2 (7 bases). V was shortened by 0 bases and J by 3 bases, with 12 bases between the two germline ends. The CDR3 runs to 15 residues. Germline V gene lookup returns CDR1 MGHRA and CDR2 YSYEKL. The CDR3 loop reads CASSQDRGAFYEQYF. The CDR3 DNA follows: TGCGCCAGCAGCCAAGACCGGGGGGCCTTCTACGAGCAGTACTTC.

The CDR3 loop is CASSLVGRAGQPQHF. The CDR3 DNA sequence: TGTGCCAGCAGCTTAGTTGGACGGGCGGGTCAGCCCCAGCATTTT. V usage is TRBV7-2 and J usage is TRBJ1-5; D gene uncertain. The germline V and J ends were trimmed by 1 base and 6 bases, with 13 bases remaining between them. The CDR3 consists of 15 residues. Germline CDR1 SGHTA, CDR2 FQGNSA.

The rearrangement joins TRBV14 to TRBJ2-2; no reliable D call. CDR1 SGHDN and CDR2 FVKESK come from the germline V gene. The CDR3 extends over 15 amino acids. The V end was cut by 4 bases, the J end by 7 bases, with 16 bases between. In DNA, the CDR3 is TGTGCCAGCAGCCCCCTGTTGAAGGGTAGCGGGGAGCTGTTTTTT. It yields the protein CASSPLLKGSGELFF.

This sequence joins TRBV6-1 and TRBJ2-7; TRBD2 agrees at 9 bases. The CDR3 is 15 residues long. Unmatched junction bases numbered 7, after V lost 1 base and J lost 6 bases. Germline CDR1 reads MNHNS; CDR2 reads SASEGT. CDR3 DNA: TGTGCCAGCAGTGAAGTGAAAGGACTAGCGCCCGAGCAGTACTTC. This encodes CASSEVKGLAPEQYF.

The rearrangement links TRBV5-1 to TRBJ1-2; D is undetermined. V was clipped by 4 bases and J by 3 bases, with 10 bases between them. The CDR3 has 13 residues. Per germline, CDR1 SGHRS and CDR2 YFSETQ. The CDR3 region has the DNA TGCGCCAGCAGCCCGAACCCCTACTATGGCTACACCTTC. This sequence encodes CASSPNPYYGYTF.

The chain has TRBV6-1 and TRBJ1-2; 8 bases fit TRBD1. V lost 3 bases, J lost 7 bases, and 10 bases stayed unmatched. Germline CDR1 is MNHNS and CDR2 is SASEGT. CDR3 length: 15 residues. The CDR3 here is CASSDWETGEFGYTF. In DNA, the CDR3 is TGTGCCAGCAGTGACTGGGAGACAGGGGAGTTTGGCTACACCTTC.

The CDR3 nucleotides read TGTGCCAGCAGCCAATCTGGGGGGGCGACCTATGGCTACACCTTC. Its protein is CASSQSGGATYGYTF. The rearrangement uses TRBV16 and TRBJ1-2; TRBD1 is a possible D gene (6 bases). The germline gives CDR1 KGHSY, CDR2 FQNENV. V lost 0 bases to trimming and J lost 4 bases, with 12 bases between them. The CDR3 contains 15 residues. Filled out from reference TRBV16 and TRBJ1-2, the complete variable domain reads GEEVAQTPKHLVRGEGQKAKLYCAPIKGHSYVFWYQQVLKNEFKFLISFQNENVFDETGMPKERFSAKCLPNSPCSLEIQATKLEDSAVYFCASSQSGGATYGYTFGSGTRLTVV.

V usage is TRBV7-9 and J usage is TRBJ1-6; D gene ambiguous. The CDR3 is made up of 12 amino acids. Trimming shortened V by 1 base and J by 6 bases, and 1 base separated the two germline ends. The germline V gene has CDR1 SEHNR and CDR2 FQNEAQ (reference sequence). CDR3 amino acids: CASSLVNSPLHF. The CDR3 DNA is TGTGCCAGCAGCTTAGTTAATTCACCCCTCCACTTT.

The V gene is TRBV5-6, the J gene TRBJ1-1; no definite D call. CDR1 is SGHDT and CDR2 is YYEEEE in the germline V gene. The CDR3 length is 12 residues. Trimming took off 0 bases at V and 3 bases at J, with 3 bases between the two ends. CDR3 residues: CASSLGYTEAFF. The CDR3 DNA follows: TGTGCCAGCAGCTTGGGTTACACTGAAGCTTTCTTT.

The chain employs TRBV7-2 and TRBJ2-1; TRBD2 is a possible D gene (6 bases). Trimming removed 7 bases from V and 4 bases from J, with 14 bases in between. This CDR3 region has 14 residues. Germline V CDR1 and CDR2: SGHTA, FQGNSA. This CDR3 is CASNRDSPYNEQFF. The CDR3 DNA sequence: TGTGCCAGCAACCGGGACTCACCTTACAATGAGCAGTTCTTC. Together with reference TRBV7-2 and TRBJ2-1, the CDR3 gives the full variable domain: GAGVSQSPSNKVTEKGKDVELRCDPISGHTALYWYRQSLGQGLEFLIYFQGNSAPDKSGLPSDRFSAERTGGSVSTLTIQRTQQEDSAVYLCASNRDSPYNEQFFGPGTRLTVL.

The CDR3 region is CASSPMPSGNSYNEQFF. The CDR3 coding sequence is TGTGCCAGCTCGCCGATGCCCTCGGGGAACTCCTACAATGAGCAGTTCTTC. V is TRBV18 and J is TRBJ2-1; D possibly corresponds to TRBD2 (5 bases). CDR3 length equals 17 residues. Looked up from germline, CDR1 is KGHSH and CDR2 is LQKENI. V gave up 6 bases and J gave up 0 bases, with 18 bases separating them.

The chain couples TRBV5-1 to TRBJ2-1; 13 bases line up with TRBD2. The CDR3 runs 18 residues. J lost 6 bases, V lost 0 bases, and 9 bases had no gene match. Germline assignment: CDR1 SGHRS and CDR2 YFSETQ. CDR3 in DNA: TGCGCCAGCAGCTTGGGACTAGCGGGGGGCCATCCCCCCAATGAGCAGTTCTTC. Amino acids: CASSLGLAGGHPPNEQFF.

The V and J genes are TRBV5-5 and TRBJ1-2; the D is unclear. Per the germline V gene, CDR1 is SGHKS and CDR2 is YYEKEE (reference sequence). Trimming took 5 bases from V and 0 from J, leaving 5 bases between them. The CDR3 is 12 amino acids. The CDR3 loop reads CASRGPNYGYTF. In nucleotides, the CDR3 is TGTGCCAGCAGAGGGCCTAACTATGGCTACACCTTC.